The next 10 T cell receptor beta chains were all read from a single sample in a study of T cell clonality in common variable immunodeficiency. Data came from immunoSEQ multiplex PCR; TCRdb stores just in-frame clones and leaves some out. The profile covers approximately 44,000 clones, none occurring a single time. Material: peripheral blood mononuclear cells. The receptors were sampled from a person aged 18-70 years in good health.

This clone was counted many times. The sequence runs out 3 residues before the end of the CDR3; the remainder is reconstructed from the germline J gene. The gene calls are TRBV19 and TRBJ2-3; no definite D call. Germline CDR1 LNHDA, CDR2 SQIVND (reference sequence). The CDR3 contains 13 residues. Trimming pared 2 bases from V and 6 bases from J, leaving 9 bases between. The CDR3 here is CASSIIGWDTQYF. The sequenced CDR3 bases are TGTGCCAGTAGTATAATAGGGTGGGATACG.

This clone has ten or more counts. Read sequence stops 3 residues before the CDR3 end, and the germline J gene provides the missing end. The chain recombines TRBV7-8 with TRBJ2-5; 7 bases match TRBD1. Germline V gene data show CDR1 as SGHVS and CDR2 as FQNEAQ. The CDR3 runs to 15 residues. V was pared by 6 bases and J by 4 bases, with 11 bases of the junction left unmatched. The CDR3 DNA, read in part, is TGTGCCAGCAGTATAAGGACAGGAGCTACAGAGACC. It specifies CASSIRTGATET. The full-length CDR3 reads as CASSIRTGATETQYF.

This clone has ten or more counts. The read stops 3 residues short of the end of the CDR3; the missing end is completed from the germline J gene. The chain carries TRBV12-3 or TRBV12-4 and TRBJ2-1; no clear D gene. The CDR3 is made up of 12 amino acids. The germline V and J ends were trimmed by 5 bases and 4 bases, with 6 bases remaining between them. This CDR3 reads CASSPRYNEQFF. The CDR3 DNA, read in part, is TGTGCCAGCAGTCCCAGGTACAATGAG.

This clone has a count of ten or more. CDR3 bases read: TGCGCCAGCAGCCGACCGGACAGGGGGGACACTGAA. Translation gives CASSRPDRGDTE. The CDR3 reads in full as CASSRPDRGDTEAFF. The rearrangement uses TRBV5-1 and TRBJ1-1; 10 bases line up with TRBD1. The observed sequence ends 3 residues before the CDR3 terminus, with the missing tail filled in from the germline J gene. J was trimmed by 3 bases and V by 4 bases; bases with no gene match: 6. This CDR3 has 15 residues. CDR1 SGHRS and CDR2 YFSETQ come from the germline V gene.

This clone was observed at least ten times. CDR3 DNA (partial): TGTGCTAGTGCCCGGGACAGGGCCCAATATAGCAATCAGCCC. Protein product: CASARDRAQYSNQP. The full CDR3 protein reads CASARDRAQYSNQPQHF. The rearrangement links TRBV12-5 to TRBJ1-5, with TRBD1 matching over 9 bases. The read ends 3 residues early relative to the CDR3; the germline J gene fills the gap. From germline, CDR1 is LGHNT and CDR2 FRNRAP. This CDR3 contains 17 residues. The V gene end was trimmed by 7 bases and the J gene end by 0 bases; junction bases not matched to a gene: 10.

This clone was detected ten times or more. Read sequence stops 3 residues before the CDR3 end, and the germline J gene provides the missing end. The chain carries TRBV11-2 and TRBJ2-1; D unresolved. The V and J ends lost 5 bases and 9 bases respectively, with 14 bases between them. This CDR3 has 13 residues. CDR1 and CDR2 (germline): SGHAT, FQNNGV. The sequenced part of the CDR3 DNA is TGTGCCAGCAGCCCCCCGAGGCCCTTTGAG. Amino acid sequence: CASSPPRPFE. The CDR3 as a whole reads CASSPPRPFEQFF.

This clone was counted at least ten times. Sequencing ends 3 residues short of the CDR3 end; the germline J gene provides the rest. V is TRBV20-1 and J is TRBJ2-7, with a weak D call TRBD1 (6 bases). V was trimmed by 0 bases and J by 4 bases, leaving 22 bases between them. CDR1 and CDR2 from the germline V gene are DFQATT and SNEGSKA (reference sequence). The CDR3 is 17 residues long. CDR3 protein: CSARDPAFRGGSYEQYF. Incomplete CDR3 DNA: TGCAGTGCTAGAGATCCCGCGTTCCGTGGGGGCTCATACGAG.

This clone was recorded at least ten times. The read ends 3 residues early relative to the CDR3; the germline J gene fills the gap. The V and J genes are TRBV20-1 and TRBJ1-2, with 9 bases that match TRBD1. The V and J ends lost 4 bases and 6 bases, in that order; junction bases with no gene match: 0. The CDR3 contains 11 residues. Germline V lookup: CDR1 DFQATT, CDR2 SNEGSKA (reference sequence). The DNA read from the CDR3 is TGCAGTGCTAACAGGGGGCATGGC. Translating gives CSANRGHG. The full CDR3 protein reads CSANRGHGYTF.

At least ten counts were recorded for this clone. The read is 3 residues too short to cover the CDR3 end, so that end is filled in from the germline J gene. The chain carries TRBV6-1 and TRBJ2-7; 8 bases align to TRBD1. From germline, CDR1 is MNHNS and CDR2 SASEGT. V lost 2 bases, J lost 2 bases, and 11 bases stayed unmatched. CDR3 size: 17 residues. Partial CDR3 DNA: TGTGCCAGCAGTGAAAAAAGGGACAGGCCCCGTACCTACGAG. Amino acids: CASSEKRDRPRTYE. Given in full, the CDR3 is CASSEKRDRPRTYEQYF.

Many counts were recorded for this clone. The chain's CDR3 is CSARDPQKKAYNEQFF. Partial CDR3 DNA: TGCAGTGCTAGAGATCCCCAAAAGAAGGCCTACAATGAG. The V and J genes are TRBV20-1 and TRBJ2-1; no reliable D call. The read gets to within 3 residues of the CDR3 end, and the germline J gene fills in the rest. Per germline, CDR1 DFQATT and CDR2 SNEGSKA (reference sequence). The CDR3 has 16 amino acids. The germline V and J ends were trimmed by 0 bases and 2 bases, with 14 bases remaining between them.